This TCR beta chain was identified in a study of CD8+ T cells in alopecia areata (dated by TCRdb to the late 2010s). Turning to the overall study: Skin from C3H/HeJ donors with spontaneous alopecia (roughly 6-13 months old) was grafted onto female C3H/HeJ recipients that were roughly 6-11 weeks old. High-throughput TCRbeta sequencing was used to examine T cell clonal expansion in alopecia areata in both the C3H/HeJ mouse model and human patients. Scalp tissue and sorted CD4+ and CD8+ peripheral blood T cells from patchy and totalis/universalis alopecia areata patients and from healthy controls were covered by human TCRbeta sequencing. Scalp clonality was compared across normal scalp (n=4), patchy alopecia areata scalp (n=8), and alopecia totalis/universalis scalp (n=8). RNA was obtained with the PAXgene miRNA kit for fixed scalp, the miRNeasy kit for PBMCs, and the RNeasy kit for mouse skin. Amplification of TCRbeta CDR3 regions was done by immunoSEQ multiplex PCR using 35 Vbeta forward primers and 13 Jbeta reverse primers. Results the study describes overall, beyond this receptor: Higher clonality and more expanded CD8+ clones were observed in lesional scalp than in normal scalp, particularly in alopecia totalis/universalis, a finding suggestive of antigenic drive. Scalp TCR repertoire analysis is complicated because resident alphabeta T cells in normal human skin are also sequenced, whereas mouse skin is dominated by gammadelta T cells. TCR sequences shared between patients were less clear than in mice, possibly partly because of HLA diversity in the patient population.

The library relied on the immunoSEQ multiplex PCR assay. For TCR sequencing, RNA was extracted from every sample and reverse transcribed into cDNA to serve as template. First-strand cDNA was synthesized with SuperScript III using a 2:1 mix of oligo-dT and random hexamers. Amplification bias was assessed with a synthetic immune receptor repertoire, and residual bias was removed computationally. Sequencing of the libraries was done on Illumina HiSeq using 60 bp reads that spanned the CDR3 and were read from J toward V. On the study's bioinformatics: Raw reads were preprocessed to remove errors, and CDR3 was defined according to IMGT conventions as the region from the conserved cysteine to phenylalanine. To get clonality, Shannon entropy was normalized by log2 of the number of productive unique TCRs and the result was subtracted from 1. Whether scalp clones were CD4 or CD8 was inferred by matching scalp TCRbeta sequences against CD4 and CD8 repertoires sorted from blood. Not all clones reach the TCRdb copy of this immuneACCESS table, which keeps in-frame sequences only. Checked studies attribute under half of the gap to unresolved V genes and leave the rest unexplained. Clone size and the V and J calls come from that table; the DNA yielded D and trimming. This sample has 270,000 or so clones in the table, none counted a single time. The ten largest clonotypes hold approximately 1.2% of the sample.

For this clone: No cognate antigen has been identified for it. This is a murine receptor, so its gene nomenclature and germline sequences are mouse based. The read halts 4 residues ahead of the CDR3 end, with the missing end drawn from the germline J gene.

Pooled mouse cutaneous lymph node cells were stained for CD4, CD8alpha, NKG2D, NKG2ACE and other markers and were then sorted on a BD Influx. CDR1 and CDR2, looked up from the germline V gene (reference sequence), are NSQYPW and LRSPGD. The CDR3 has 13 amino acids, counting the end cysteine and phenylalanine. Part of the CDR3 DNA is given, 27 bases translated from base 1. The sequence was obtained from a C3H/HeJ mouse with alopecia areata. In terms of MHC, this strain is H2-k. Material for sequencing was CD4+ T cells sorted from a lymph node. The chain is made from TRBV1 and TRBJ1-2, with TRBD1 tentatively as D gene (6 bases match). The CDR3 here reads CTCSADDRSDYTF. The sequenced CDR3 bases are TGCACCTGCAGTGCAGATGACAGGTCC.